This T cell receptor beta chain was profiled in a study of blood T cell repertoires in COVID-19. Per the authors' pipeline: Amplified reference gene primers provided the basis for estimating nucleated cell counts. The protocol was immunoSEQ multiplex PCR, while the TCRdb copy is restricted to in-frame clones and leaves out a portion. V and J calls and clone size follow that table, whereas D and trimming were derived from the DNA. The data show about 370,000 clones, roughly nine tenths seen once. The Seattle patients, enrolled during active infection, were followed longitudinally. Source material: peripheral blood. This clonotype originated in a woman in her 30s with COVID-19, enrolled during active disease.

The CDR3 loop reads CASSSTGTGYEGYTF. The DNA for the CDR3 is TGTGCCAGCAGCTCCACCGGGACAGGGTATGAAGGCTACACCTTC. This sequence joins TRBV5-8 and TRBJ1-2; 9 bases fit TRBD1. The CDR3 is 15 amino acids. J was trimmed by 8 bases and V by 3 bases; bases with no gene match: 11. Germline CDR1 SGHTS, CDR2 YDEGEE.